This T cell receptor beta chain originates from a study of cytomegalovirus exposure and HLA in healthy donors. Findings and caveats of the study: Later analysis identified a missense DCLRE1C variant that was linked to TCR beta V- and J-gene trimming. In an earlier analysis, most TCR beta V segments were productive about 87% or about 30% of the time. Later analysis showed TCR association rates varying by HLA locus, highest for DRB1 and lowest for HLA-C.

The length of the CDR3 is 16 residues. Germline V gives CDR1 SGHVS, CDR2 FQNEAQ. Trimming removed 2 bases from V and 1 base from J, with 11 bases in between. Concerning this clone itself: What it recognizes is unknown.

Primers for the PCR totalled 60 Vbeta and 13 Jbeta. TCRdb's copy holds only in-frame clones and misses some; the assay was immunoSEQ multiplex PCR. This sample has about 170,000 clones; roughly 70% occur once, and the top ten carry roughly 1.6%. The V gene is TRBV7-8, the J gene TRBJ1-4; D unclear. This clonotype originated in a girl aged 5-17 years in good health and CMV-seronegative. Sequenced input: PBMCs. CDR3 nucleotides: TGTGCCAGCAGCTTACTCCGCCGGGGAACTAATGAAAAACTGTTTTTT. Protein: CASSLLRRGTNEKLFF.